The 21 T cell receptor beta chains presented below share a single source sample, sequenced in a study of cytomegalovirus exposure and HLA in healthy donors. Amplification used 60 Vbeta primers and 13 Jbeta primers. Assay used: immunoSEQ multiplex PCR; TCRdb lists only in-frame clones, some missing. The data hold 190,000 or so clones, with approximately 79% observed a single time. Sequenced material: PBMCs. The receptors come from a girl aged 10-17 years in good health and CMV-seropositive.

The chain carries TRBV2 and TRBJ2-1, with TRBD2 identical over 10 bases. The ends lost 1 base at V and 6 bases at J; junction bases unmatched: 9. There are 17 residues in the CDR3. Germline CDR1 is SNHLY and CDR2 is FYNNEI. CDR3 loop: CASSEEQGAGGFNEQFF. The CDR3, as DNA: TGTGCCAGCAGTGAAGAGCAGGGAGCGGGGGGGTTCAATGAGCAGTTCTTC.

The chain links TRBV4-3 to TRBJ2-1; TRBD2 matches 7 bases. Germline V gene data show CDR1 as LGHNA and CDR2 as YSLEER. This CDR3 comprises 14 residues. The ends lost 6 bases at V and 9 bases at J; junction bases unmatched: 11. In nucleotides, the CDR3 is TGCGCCAGCAGTCGGGACTATCACAATATTGAGCAGTTCTTC. It encodes CASSRDYHNIEQFF.

This clone turned up a few times. This rearrangement joins TRBV30 to TRBJ1-1, with D unclear. The CDR3 contains 12 residues. Per germline, CDR1 GTSNPN and CDR2 SVGIG (reference sequence). V gave up 5 bases and J gave up 4 bases, with 11 bases separating them. CDR3 sequence: CAWDPRGTEAFF. The CDR3 DNA sequence: TGTGCCTGGGACCCTCGGGGCACTGAAGCTTTCTTT.

V gene TRBV5-8 combines with J gene TRBJ1-1; D is ambiguous. The length of the CDR3 is 14 residues. Trimming shortened V by 1 base and J by 2 bases, and 9 bases separated the two germline ends. The germline V gene encodes CDR1 SGHTS and CDR2 YDEGEE. CDR3 protein: CASSLWRGNTEAFF. The CDR3, as DNA: TGTGCCAGCAGCTTGTGGCGGGGAAACACTGAAGCTTTCTTT.

This clone was recorded a few times. J is TRBJ2-1 and V is TRBV19, with D possibly TRBD1 on 6 matching bases. Germline CDR1 and CDR2: LNHDA and SQIVND (reference sequence). This CDR3 comprises 15 residues. Trimming shortened V by 6 bases and J by 1 base, and 13 bases separated the two germline ends. CDR3 amino acids: CASSRRGSSYNEQFF. The CDR3 DNA reads TGTGCCAGTAGCCGAAGGGGGTCTTCCTACAATGAGCAGTTCTTC.

The chain carries TRBV5-1 and TRBJ2-7; D gene uncertain. V was trimmed by 4 bases and J by 3 bases, leaving 5 bases between them. The CDR3 has 11 amino acids. Germline assignment: CDR1 SGHRS and CDR2 YFSETQ. DNA of the CDR3: TGCGCCAGCAGCCGAGACTACGAGCAGTACTTC. This sequence encodes CASSRDYEQYF. Variable domain in full (rest from reference TRBV5-1 and TRBJ2-7): KAGVTQTPRYLIKTRGQQVTLSCSPISGHRSVSWYQQTPGQGLQFLFEYFSETQRNKGNFPGRFSGRQFSNSRSEMNVSTLELGDSALYLCASSRDYEQYFGPGTRLTVT.

The rearrangement links TRBV5-6 to TRBJ1-1; 9 positions agree with TRBD1. The CDR3 length is 12 residues. Unmatched junction bases numbered 4, after V lost 9 bases and J lost 4 bases. Per germline, CDR1 SGHDT and CDR2 YYEEEE. The CDR3 region is CATGTGSTEAFF. The CDR3 DNA reads as TGTGCCACCGGGACAGGGAGCACTGAAGCTTTCTTT.

This clone was detected a few times. The chain has TRBV4-3 and TRBJ2-7, with TRBD1 identical over 8 bases. The CDR3 runs 16 residues. CDR1 is LGHNA and CDR2 is YSLEER in the germline V gene. V lost 0 bases and J lost 2; bases outside the gene matches: 6. The CDR3 here is CASSQDRTGQTYEQYF. Written as DNA, the CDR3 is TGCGCCAGCAGCCAAGATCGGACAGGGCAAACCTACGAGCAGTACTTC.

The chain joins TRBV13 to TRBJ2-1; weak D call: TRBD1 (5 bases). CDR3 size: 13 residues. Germline CDR1 and CDR2: PRHDT and FYEKMQ (reference sequence). Deletions cut 5 bases from V and 6 bases from J, with 11 bases between. CDR3 sequence reads: CASSPTGFNEQFF. As DNA, the CDR3 is TGTGCCAGCAGCCCTACAGGTTTCAATGAGCAGTTCTTC.

The chain combines TRBV6-4 with TRBJ1-2; TRBD1 matches 10 bases. V gave up 6 bases and J gave up 2 bases; unmatched junction bases: 6. The CDR3 contains 15 residues. CDR1 is MRHNA and CDR2 is SNTAGT in the germline V gene. The CDR3 DNA sequence: TGTGCCAGCAGCGAGGGGACAGGGGCGAACTATGGCTACACCTTC. Amino acids: CASSEGTGANYGYTF.

The chain links TRBV5-6 to TRBJ2-5; D is ambiguous. CDR1 SGHDT and CDR2 YYEEEE come from the germline V gene. Trimming cost V 3 bases and J 4 bases, with 19 bases left between them. The CDR3 consists of 16 residues. The CDR3 DNA is TGTGCCAGCAGCTCGTTGACGTTACTATACGCAGAGACCCAGTACTTC. This codes for CASSSLTLLYAETQYF.

The chain is built from TRBV5-1 and TRBJ2-3; 9 nucleotides line up with TRBD1. V shed 4 bases and J 1 base; nucleotides not matched to a gene: 4. CDR3 length equals 15 residues. In germline, CDR1 is SGHRS, CDR2 YFSETQ. DNA of the CDR3: TGCGCCAGCAGCCGACAGGGGGGTGGCACAGATACGCAGTATTTT. This gives the protein CASSRQGGGTDTQYF.

This clone was seen just once. The V call is TRBV6-5, the J call TRBJ2-1, with D perhaps TRBD2 (6 bases). In germline, CDR1 is MNHEY, CDR2 SVGAGI. The CDR3 sequence is 13 residues long. Trimming left V 8 bases short and J 9 bases short, with 17 bases between. CDR3 residues: CASGKGEVGEQFF. CDR3 coding DNA: TGTGCCAGCGGGAAAGGGGAGGTGGGTGAGCAGTTCTTC.

The chain combines TRBV5-6 with TRBJ1-6; D gene ambiguous. The germline CDR1 and CDR2 sequences are SGHDT and YYEEEE. This CDR3 spans 17 amino acids. With 2 bases removed from V and 0 bases from J, the gap between germline ends came to 12 bases. This chain's CDR3 is CASSLNTDRSYNSPLHF. The CDR3 DNA is TGTGCCAGCAGCTTAAACACAGACCGCTCCTATAATTCACCCCTCCACTTT.

The chain has TRBV5-1 and TRBJ2-7; 7 nucleotides align to TRBD1. Germline CDR1 is SGHRS and CDR2 is YFSETQ. The CDR3 has 14 residues. V shed 0 bases, J shed 10 bases, and the junction held 10 bases outside the gene matches. CDR3 loop: CASSLAGTEASQYF. CDR3 in DNA: TGCGCCAGCAGCTTGGCCGGGACAGAAGCTTCTCAGTACTTC.

This clone was picked up one time. This chain links TRBV11-3 with TRBJ2-7, with D possibly being TRBD1 (6 bases). The CDR3 totals 13 residues. V dropped 4 bases and J dropped 2 bases, with 9 bases sitting between them. The germline CDR1 and CDR2 sequences are SGHNT and YENEEA. This CDR3 is CASSSQGPYEQYF. The CDR3 bases are TGTGCCAGCAGCTCACAGGGTCCCTACGAGCAGTACTTC. Filled out from reference TRBV11-3 and TRBJ2-7, the complete variable domain reads EAGVVQSPRYKIIEKKQPVAFWCNPISGHNTLYWYLQNLGQGPELLIRYENEEAVDDSQLPKDRFSAERLKGVDSTLKIQPAELGDSAVYLCASSSQGPYEQYFGPGTRLTVT.

This chain uses TRBV14 with TRBJ1-2; D uncertain. CDR3 size: 14 residues. The germline CDR1 and CDR2 sequences are SGHDN and FVKESK. Trimming removed 6 bases from V and 0 bases from J, with 11 bases in between. DNA for the CDR3: TGTGCCAGCAGTGAGGGTTCAGCTAACTATGGCTACACCTTC. It is translated as CASSEGSANYGYTF.

The V call is TRBV2, the J call TRBJ2-2; maybe TRBD1 (6 bases). The CDR3 is made up of 13 amino acids. The germline gives CDR1 SNHLY, CDR2 FYNNEI. V dropped 7 bases and J dropped 9 bases, with 15 bases sitting between them. DNA for the CDR3: TGTGCCAGCACTGCCCCTCAGGGGCGGGAGCTGTTTTTT. It translates to CASTAPQGRELFF.

The chain has TRBV10-2 and TRBJ1-2, with 8 bases identical to TRBD1. The CDR3 length is 15 residues. Germline CDR1 WSHSY, CDR2 SAAADI. The V gene end was trimmed by 7 bases and the J gene end by 7 bases; junction bases not matched to a gene: 14. The CDR3 region has the DNA TGCGCCAGCACACCGGGACAGGATCTTTTCACTGGCTACACCTTC. Translating it yields CASTPGQDLFTGYTF.

J is TRBJ2-3 and V is TRBV6-5; 10 positions agree with TRBD2. Per germline, CDR1 MNHEY and CDR2 SVGAGI. Losses at the gene ends were 0 bases for V and 7 bases for J; bases not matched to a gene: 7. The CDR3 has 16 amino acids. The CDR3 DNA reads as TGTGCCAGCAGTTACTCCCCAGCGGGGGGGCCGAATACGCAGTATTTT. It translates to CASSYSPAGGPNTQYF.

V and J are TRBV6-1 and TRBJ2-1; the match to TRBD2 covers 8 bases. From germline, CDR1 is MNHNS and CDR2 SASEGT. V lost 4 bases to trimming and J lost 4 bases; unmatched junction nucleotides: 6. CDR3 size: 15 residues. In nucleotides, the CDR3 is TGTGCCAGCAGTGGAAGCGGGGGCTCATACAATGAGCAGTTCTTC. Translated, it gives CASSGSGGSYNEQFF.